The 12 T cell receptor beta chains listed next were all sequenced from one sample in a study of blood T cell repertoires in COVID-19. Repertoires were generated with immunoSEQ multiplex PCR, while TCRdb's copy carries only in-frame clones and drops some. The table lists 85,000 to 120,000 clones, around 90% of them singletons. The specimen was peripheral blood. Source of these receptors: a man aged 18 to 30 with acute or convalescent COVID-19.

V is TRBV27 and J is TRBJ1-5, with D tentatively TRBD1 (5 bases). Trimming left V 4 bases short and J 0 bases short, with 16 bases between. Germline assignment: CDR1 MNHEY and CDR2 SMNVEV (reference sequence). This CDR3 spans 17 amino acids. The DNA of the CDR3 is TGTGCCAGCAGTTCCATTTCAGCCCAGGGTAGCAATCAGCCCCAGCATTTT. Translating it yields CASSSISAQGSNQPQHF.

The CDR3 nucleotides read TGTGCCAGCAGTGTGTCCCCTCAGACTTACAATGAGCAGTTCTTC. This gives the protein CASSVSPQTYNEQFF. V and J are TRBV25-1 and TRBJ2-1, with D hard to call. Germline lookup yields CDR1 MGHDK and CDR2 SYGVNS. The CDR3 covers 15 residues. The V gene lost 4 bases and the J gene lost 4 bases, with 14 bases spanning the gap.

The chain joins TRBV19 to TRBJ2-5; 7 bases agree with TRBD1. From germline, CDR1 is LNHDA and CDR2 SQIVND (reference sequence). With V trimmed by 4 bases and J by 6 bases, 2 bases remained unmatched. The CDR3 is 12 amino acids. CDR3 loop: CASSKGGKTQYF. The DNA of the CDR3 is TGTGCCAGTAGTAAAGGGGGCAAGACCCAGTACTTC.

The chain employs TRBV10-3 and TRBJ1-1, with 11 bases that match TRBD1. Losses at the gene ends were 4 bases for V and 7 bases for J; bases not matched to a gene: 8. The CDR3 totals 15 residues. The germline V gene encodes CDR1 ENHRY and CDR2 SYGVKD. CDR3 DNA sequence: TGTGCCATCAGTGGCCAGGGACAGGGGGTACGTGAAGCTTTCTTT. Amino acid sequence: CAISGQGQGVREAFF.

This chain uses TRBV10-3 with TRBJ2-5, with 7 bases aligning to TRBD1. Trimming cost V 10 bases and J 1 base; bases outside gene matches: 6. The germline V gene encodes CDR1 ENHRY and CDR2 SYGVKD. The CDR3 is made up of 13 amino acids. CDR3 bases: TGTGCCACCCACGGGACAGTCCAAGAGACCCAGTACTTC. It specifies CATHGTVQETQYF.

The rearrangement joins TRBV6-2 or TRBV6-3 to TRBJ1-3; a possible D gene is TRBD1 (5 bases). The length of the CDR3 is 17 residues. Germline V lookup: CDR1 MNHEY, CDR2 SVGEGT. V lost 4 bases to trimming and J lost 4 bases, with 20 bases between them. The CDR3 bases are TGTGCCAGCAGTTCGGCGCTGGGCAGGGTGGGAGGAAACACCATATATTTT. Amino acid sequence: CASSSALGRVGGNTIYF.

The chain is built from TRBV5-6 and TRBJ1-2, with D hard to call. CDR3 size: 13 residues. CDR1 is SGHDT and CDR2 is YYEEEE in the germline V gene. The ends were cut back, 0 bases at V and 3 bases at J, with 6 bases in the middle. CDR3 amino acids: CASSLVADYGYTF. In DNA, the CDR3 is TGTGCCAGCAGCTTGGTGGCAGACTATGGCTACACCTTC.

CDR3 bases: TGTGCCAGCAGCCCCCGCGAGGCTAGCGGGAGGAGGTATGGCACAGATACGCAGTATTTT. Its translation: CASSPREASGRRYGTDTQYF. The rearrangement joins TRBV9 to TRBJ2-3; 11 bases fit TRBD2. The V segment lost 4 bases and the J segment 1 base; nucleotides outside the gene matches: 17. The CDR3 totals 20 residues. The germline CDR1 and CDR2 sequences are SGDLS and YYNGEE.

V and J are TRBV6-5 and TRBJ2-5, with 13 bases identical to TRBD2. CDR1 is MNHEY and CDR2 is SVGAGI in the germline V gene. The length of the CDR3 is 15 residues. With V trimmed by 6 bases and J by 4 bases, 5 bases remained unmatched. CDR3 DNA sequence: TGTGCCAGCAGACCACTAGCGGGGGGGCGAGAGACCCAGTACTTC. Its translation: CASRPLAGGRETQYF.

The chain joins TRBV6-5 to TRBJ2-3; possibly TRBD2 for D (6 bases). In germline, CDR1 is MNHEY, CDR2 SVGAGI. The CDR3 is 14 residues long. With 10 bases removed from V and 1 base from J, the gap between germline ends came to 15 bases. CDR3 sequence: CATERWGGTDTQYF. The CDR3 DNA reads TGTGCCACCGAGAGGTGGGGGGGCACAGATACGCAGTATTTT.

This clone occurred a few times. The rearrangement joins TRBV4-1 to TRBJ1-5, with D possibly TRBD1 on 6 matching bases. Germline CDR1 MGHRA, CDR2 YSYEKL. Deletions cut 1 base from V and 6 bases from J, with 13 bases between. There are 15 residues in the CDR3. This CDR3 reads CASSQVATGSQPQHF. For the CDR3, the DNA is TGCGCCAGCAGCCAAGTTGCAACAGGGAGTCAGCCCCAGCATTTT.

The CDR3 region is CASSVTGLQETQYF. CDR3 coding DNA: TGTGCCAGCAGCGTAACCGGACTGCAAGAGACCCAGTACTTC. This chain links TRBV9 with TRBJ2-5, with a possible D match to TRBD2 (5 bases). The ends were cut back, 1 base at V and 2 bases at J, with 9 bases in the middle. Germline V gene lookup returns CDR1 SGDLS and CDR2 YYNGEE. The CDR3 has 14 amino acids.